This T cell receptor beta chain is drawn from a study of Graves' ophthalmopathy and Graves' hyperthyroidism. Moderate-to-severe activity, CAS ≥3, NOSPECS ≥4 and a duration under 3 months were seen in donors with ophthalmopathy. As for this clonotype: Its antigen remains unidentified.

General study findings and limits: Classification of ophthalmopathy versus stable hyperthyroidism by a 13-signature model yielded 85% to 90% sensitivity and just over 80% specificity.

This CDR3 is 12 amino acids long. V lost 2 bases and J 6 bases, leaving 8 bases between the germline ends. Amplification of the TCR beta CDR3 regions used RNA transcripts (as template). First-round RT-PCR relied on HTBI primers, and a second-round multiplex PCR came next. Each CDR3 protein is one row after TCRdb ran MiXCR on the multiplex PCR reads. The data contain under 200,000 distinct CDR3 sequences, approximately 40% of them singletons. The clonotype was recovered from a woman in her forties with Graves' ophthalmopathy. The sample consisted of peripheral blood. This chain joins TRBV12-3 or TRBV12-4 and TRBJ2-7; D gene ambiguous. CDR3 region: CASSLPRAEQYF. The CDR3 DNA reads TGTGCCAGCAGTTTACCCCGGGCCGAGCAGTACTTC.